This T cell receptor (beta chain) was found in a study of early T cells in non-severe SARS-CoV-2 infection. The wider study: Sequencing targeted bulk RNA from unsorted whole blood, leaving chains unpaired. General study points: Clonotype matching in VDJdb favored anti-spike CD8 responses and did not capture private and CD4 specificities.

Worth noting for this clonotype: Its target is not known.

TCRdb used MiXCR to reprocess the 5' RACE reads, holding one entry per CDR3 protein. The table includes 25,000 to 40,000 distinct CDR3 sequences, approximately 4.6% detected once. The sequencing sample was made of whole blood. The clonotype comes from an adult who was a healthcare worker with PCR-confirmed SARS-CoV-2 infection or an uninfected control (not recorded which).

The CDR3 region has the DNA TGCGCCAGCAGCCAAGTTGGGGGCCTTAGCTCCTACGAGCAGTACTTC. This sequence encodes CASSQVGGLSSYEQYF. This rearrangement joins TRBV4-3 to TRBJ2-7, with a weak D call TRBD1 (6 bases). The CDR3 extends over 16 amino acids. Per germline, CDR1 LGHNA and CDR2 YSLEER. Trimming took 1 base from V and 0 from J, leaving 13 bases between them.